Each of the 7 T cell receptor beta chains below was sequenced from the same sample in a study of blood T cells in healthy people across ages. Combining a sample-barcoded 5' primer with a J-beta primer mix, a second PCR ran for roughly 7 to 12 cycles. TCRdb re-called the 5' RACE reads with MiXCR, one entry per CDR3 protein. The sample has about 630,000 distinct CDR3 sequences; around a fifth are singletons. The sequenced material came from blood. These receptors came from a man between 65 and 79 years old in good health.

The chain joins TRBV5-1 to TRBJ1-2; the D gene is possibly TRBD1 (5 bases). V gave up 6 bases and J gave up 0 bases, with 12 bases separating them. This CDR3 contains 14 residues. CDR1 is SGHRS and CDR2 is YFSETQ in the germline V gene. The CDR3 protein is CASNLGDSNYGYTF. The CDR3, as DNA: TGCGCCAGCAATTTAGGGGACTCTAACTATGGCTACACCTTC.

This clonotype was detected a few times. V and J are TRBV29-1 and TRBJ2-5, with 7 bases identical to TRBD2. Judging by the DNA end, TRBJ2-1 fits better; the J call may be wrong. CDR1 is SQVTM, CDR2 ANQGSEA, per germline. The CDR3 sequence is 16 residues long. In DNA form, the CDR3 reads TGCAGCGTAAGAGCGGGATCCTCCCCGGGTTACAATGAGCAGTTCTTC. Translation gives CSVRAGSSPGYNEQFF.

The J gene is TRBJ2-5, the V gene TRBV7-2, with TRBD2 as a possible D gene (6 bases). Near its end, the DNA agrees better with TRBJ2-1, so the J call may be wrong. CDR1 SGHTA and CDR2 FQGNSA come from the germline V gene. This CDR3 region has 16 residues. The CDR3 nucleotides read TGTGCCAGCAGCTTAGTTGCCAGCGGGTTATACAATGAGCAGTTCTTC. Encoded protein: CASSLVASGLYNEQFF.

This clonotype was seen more than once but under ten times. This chain links TRBV9 with TRBJ2-3, with 12 bases that match TRBD2. The trim removed 0 bases at V and 5 bases at J, leaving 4 bases unmatched. The CDR3 length is 16 residues. Germline CDR1 reads SGDLS; CDR2 reads YYNGEE. The CDR3 here is CASSVGLAGVIDTQYF. The CDR3 bases are TGTGCCAGCAGCGTAGGACTAGCGGGAGTAATAGATACGCAGTATTTT.

The chain recombines TRBV7-2 with TRBJ2-5; D might be TRBD1 (7 bases). The CDR3 has 14 amino acids. V lost 5 bases and J 5 bases, leaving 15 bases between the germline ends. CDR1 SGHTA and CDR2 FQGNSA come from the germline V gene. The CDR3 nucleotides are TGTGCCAGCAGCAAAGTACAGGGGAGGGAGACCCAGTACTTC. Amino acid sequence: CASSKVQGRETQYF.

This chain connects TRBV5-1 to TRBJ2-2, with a possible D match to TRBD2 (6 bases). V was shortened by 2 bases and J by 2 bases, with 10 bases between the two germline ends. CDR3 length: 15 amino acids. The germline gives CDR1 SGHRS, CDR2 YFSETQ. The CDR3 here is CASSFEGGNTGELFF. The CDR3, as DNA: TGCGCCAGCAGCTTCGAGGGAGGAAACACCGGGGAGCTGTTTTTT.

This chain joins TRBV20-1 and TRBJ1-1, with TRBD1 as a possible D gene (5 bases). There are 12 residues in the CDR3. Germline V lookup: CDR1 DFQATT, CDR2 SNEGSKA (reference sequence). The V end was cut by 5 bases, the J end by 2 bases, with 9 bases between. CDR3: CSAETENTEAFF. The CDR3 DNA sequence: TGCAGTGCTGAGACAGAAAACACTGAAGCTTTCTTT.